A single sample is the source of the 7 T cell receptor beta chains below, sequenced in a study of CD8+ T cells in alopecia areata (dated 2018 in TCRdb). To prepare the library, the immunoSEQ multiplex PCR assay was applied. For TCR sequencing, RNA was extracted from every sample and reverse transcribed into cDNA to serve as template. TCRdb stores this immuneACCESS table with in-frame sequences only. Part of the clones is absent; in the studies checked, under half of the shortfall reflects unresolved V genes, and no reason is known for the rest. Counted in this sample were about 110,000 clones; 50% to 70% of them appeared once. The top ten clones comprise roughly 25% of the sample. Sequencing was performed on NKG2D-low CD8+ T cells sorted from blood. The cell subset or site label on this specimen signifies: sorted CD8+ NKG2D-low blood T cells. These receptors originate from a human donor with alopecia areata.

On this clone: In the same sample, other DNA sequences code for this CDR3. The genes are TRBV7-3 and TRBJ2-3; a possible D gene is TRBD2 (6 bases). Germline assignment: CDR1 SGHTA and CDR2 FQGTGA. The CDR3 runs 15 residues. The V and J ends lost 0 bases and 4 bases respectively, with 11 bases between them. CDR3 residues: CASSLTGGGADTQYF. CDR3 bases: TGTGCCAGCAGCTTAACGGGGGGAGGCGCAGATACGCAGTATTTT.

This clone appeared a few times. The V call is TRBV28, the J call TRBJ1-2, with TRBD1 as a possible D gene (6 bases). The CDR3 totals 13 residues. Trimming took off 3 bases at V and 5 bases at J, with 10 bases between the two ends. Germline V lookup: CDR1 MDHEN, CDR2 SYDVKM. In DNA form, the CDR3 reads TGTGCCAGCAGTTTTCTCAGGGGTTATGGCTACACCTTC. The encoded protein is CASSFLRGYGYTF.

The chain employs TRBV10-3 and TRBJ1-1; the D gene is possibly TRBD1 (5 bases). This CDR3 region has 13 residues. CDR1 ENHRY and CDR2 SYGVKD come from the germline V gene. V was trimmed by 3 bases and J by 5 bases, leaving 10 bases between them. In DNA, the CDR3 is TGTGCCATCAGTGACGGGGGGATGACTGAAGCTTTCTTT. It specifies CAISDGGMTEAFF.

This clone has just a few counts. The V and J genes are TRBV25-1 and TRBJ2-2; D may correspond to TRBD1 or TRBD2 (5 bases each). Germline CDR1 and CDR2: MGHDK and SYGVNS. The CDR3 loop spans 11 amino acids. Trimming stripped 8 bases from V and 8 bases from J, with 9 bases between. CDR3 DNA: TGTGCCAGCGTGGGACCGGGGGAGCTGTTTTTT. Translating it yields CASVGPGELFF.

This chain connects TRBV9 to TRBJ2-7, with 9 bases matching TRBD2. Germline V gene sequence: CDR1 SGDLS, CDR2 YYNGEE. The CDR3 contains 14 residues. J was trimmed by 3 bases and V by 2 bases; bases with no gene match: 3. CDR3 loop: CASSVREGRYEQYF. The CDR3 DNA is TGTGCCAGCAGCGTGCGGGAGGGCCGCTACGAGCAGTACTTC.

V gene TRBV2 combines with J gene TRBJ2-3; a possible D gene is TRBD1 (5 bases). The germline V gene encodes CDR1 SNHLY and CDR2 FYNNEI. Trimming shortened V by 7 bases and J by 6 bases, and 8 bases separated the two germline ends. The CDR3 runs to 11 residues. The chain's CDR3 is CASIWGDTQYF. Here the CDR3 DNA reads TGTGCCAGCATATGGGGCGATACGCAGTATTTT.

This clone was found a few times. CDR3 in amino acids: CASSLASQETQYF. CDR3 nucleotides: TGTGCCAGCAGTTTAGCTAGCCAAGAGACCCAGTACTTC. The chain recombines TRBV27 with TRBJ2-5; D gene unclear. V lost 2 bases, J lost 1 base, and 5 bases lay in between. Germline V gives CDR1 MNHEY, CDR2 SMNVEV (reference sequence). CDR3 length: 13 amino acids.